This TCR beta chain was obtained from a study of cytomegalovirus exposure and HLA in healthy donors. General observations from the study: CMV serostatus was the sole immune exposure information available. Equally common other TCR beta chains were less clonally expanded than HLA-associated ones, a later analysis found. The study recorded 164 TCR beta chains that were cytomegalovirus-associated.

A few counts support this clone. Its antigen is undetermined. It was with 60 Vbeta and 13 Jbeta primers that the PCR ran. The method was immunoSEQ multiplex PCR; TCRdb's version includes in-frame clones alone and lacks a portion of them. The repertoire holds fewer than 200,000 clones, with roughly 80% as singletons. Germline CDR1 and CDR2: GTSNPN and SVGIG (reference sequence). This CDR3 is 16 amino acids long. Trimming took 2 bases from V and 4 from J; bases not matched to a gene: 6. The V gene is TRBV30, the J gene TRBJ2-5; 14 bases line up with TRBD2. The sequence came from a woman aged 18-29 years in good health and CMV-seronegative. The material sequenced was PBMCs. The CDR3 here is CAWSPRLAGGRETQYF. DNA of the CDR3: TGTGCCTGGAGTCCAAGACTAGCGGGAGGGCGAGAGACCCAGTACTTC.